Presented here are 32 T cell receptor beta chains from one specimen sequenced in a study of blood T cell repertoires in COVID-19. The repertoire was sequenced with immunoSEQ multiplex PCR; TCRdb's copy has only in-frame clones and lacks some. Counted here are 130,000 to 150,000 clones, over 70% occurring once; the ten biggest clones make up approximately 11%. The sample consisted of PBMCs or T cells enriched from blood (not recorded which). The receptors here all came from a man in his 60s who had recovered from COVID-19.

This chain links TRBV7-9 with TRBJ1-1; 7 bases are a match to TRBD1. The germline V gene encodes CDR1 SEHNR and CDR2 FQNEAQ (reference sequence). The CDR3 runs to 17 residues. Trimming at V came to 5 bases and at J to 4 bases, leaving 16 bases not matched to a gene. As DNA, the CDR3 is TGTGCCAGCAGCCCGCTATCTAACAGGGGATTGGGCACTGAAGCTTTCTTT. As protein: CASSPLSNRGLGTEAFF.

This chain links TRBV2 with TRBJ1-6; 7 bases match TRBD1. With 8 bases clipped from V and 9 bases from J, the junction kept 7 bases outside the gene matches. The CDR3 length is 13 residues. CDR1 is SNHLY and CDR2 is FYNNEI in the germline V gene. The CDR3 DNA is TGTGCCAGCCTCGACAGGGAGACTTCACCCCTCCACTTT. Translation gives CASLDRETSPLHF. The entire variable domain, with the rest obtained from reference TRBV2 and TRBJ1-6, is as follows: EPEVTQTPSHQVTQMGQEVILRCVPISNHLYFYWYRQILGQKVEFLVSFYNNEISEKSEIFDDQFSVERPDGSNFTLKIRSTKLEDSAMYFCASLDRETSPLHFGNGTRLTVT.

For the CDR3, the DNA is TGCAGCGTCCAGGGAGGAAACACCATATATTTT. Encoded protein: CSVQGGNTIYF. The J gene is TRBJ1-3, the V gene TRBV29-1; tentative D call: TRBD1 (5 bases). V lost 6 bases and J lost 4, with 7 bases in between. This CDR3 region has 11 residues. Germline V gives CDR1 SQVTM, CDR2 ANQGSEA. The whole variable domain, remainder taken from reference TRBV29-1 and TRBJ1-3, is SAVISQKPSRDICQRGTSLTIQCQVDSQVTMMFWYRQQPGQSLTLIATANQGSEATYESGFVIDKFPISRPNLTFSTLTVSNMSPEDSSIYLCSVQGGNTIYFGEGSWLTVV.

V and J are TRBV28 and TRBJ1-1, with D unresolved. Deletions cut 2 bases from V and 9 bases from J, with 10 bases between. The CDR3 has 12 residues. Germline V gives CDR1 MDHEN, CDR2 SYDVKM. Written as DNA, the CDR3 is TGTGCCAGCAGTTTAGACCAGGCTAAAGCTTTCTTT. Protein: CASSLDQAKAFF.

This clone showed up many times. The rearrangement joins TRBV27 to TRBJ1-3, with unresolved D. Germline CDR1 reads MNHEY; CDR2 reads SMNVEV (reference sequence). There are 15 residues in the CDR3. The V and J ends lost 6 bases and 0 bases respectively, with 12 bases between them. CDR3 nucleotides: TGTGCCAGCAGCAAGGACTACCGCTCTGGAAACACCATATATTTT. This translates into CASSKDYRSGNTIYF.

The J gene is TRBJ2-3, the V gene TRBV16, with a weak D call TRBD2 (5 bases). The germline CDR1 and CDR2 sequences are KGHSY and FQNENV. CDR3 size: 16 residues. Trimming shortened V by 4 bases and J by 0 bases, and 14 bases separated the two germline ends. In DNA form, the CDR3 reads TGTGCCAGCAGCCTAGAAAGCGGTCCTAGCACAGATACGCAGTATTTT. Protein: CASSLESGPSTDTQYF.

This clone was observed once. This chain connects TRBV5-1 to TRBJ1-6; D is unresolved. V was shortened by 0 bases and J by 5 bases, with 9 bases between the two germline ends. This CDR3 has 15 residues. The germline CDR1 and CDR2 sequences are SGHRS and YFSETQ. The CDR3, as DNA: TGCGCCAGCAGCTTGGTGGCCGGAGATAATTCACCCCTCCACTTT. Its protein is CASSLVAGDNSPLHF.

The chain recombines TRBV11-2 with TRBJ2-1, with unresolved D. Germline CDR1 reads SGHAT; CDR2 reads FQNNGV. CDR3 length equals 13 residues. Trimming pared 1 base from V and 6 bases from J, leaving 7 bases between. CDR3 bases: TGTGCCAGCAGCTTAGGTCGCAGCAATGAGCAGTTCTTC. Protein product: CASSLGRSNEQFF.

This clone is a singleton in its sample. The rearrangement uses TRBV6-5 and TRBJ2-1; TRBD2 aligns across 13 bases. The CDR3 consists of 15 residues. Trimming at V came to 6 bases and at J to 4 bases, leaving 3 bases not matched to a gene. Germline V gene lookup returns CDR1 MNHEY and CDR2 SVGAGI. The CDR3 sequence: CASSRTSGGYNEQFF. The CDR3, as DNA: TGTGCCAGCAGCCGGACTAGCGGGGGTTACAATGAGCAGTTCTTC.

As for this clone: This same CDR3 is encoded by further DNA sequences in the sample. The chain recombines TRBV5-1 with TRBJ2-7; D is perhaps TRBD1 (5 bases). V shed 3 bases and J shed 1 base, with 8 bases lying between them. CDR3 length: 13 residues. Germline V gene data show CDR1 as SGHRS and CDR2 as YFSETQ. Here the CDR3 DNA reads TGCGCCAGCAGCTCAACAGGTTCCTACGAGCAGTACTTC. It specifies CASSSTGSYEQYF. Full variable domain (outside the CDR3, taken from reference TRBV5-1 and TRBJ2-7): KAGVTQTPRYLIKTRGQQVTLSCSPISGHRSVSWYQQTPGQGLQFLFEYFSETQRNKGNFPGRFSGRQFSNSRSEMNVSTLELGDSALYLCASSSTGSYEQYFGPGTRLTVT.

The chain recombines TRBV10-1 with TRBJ2-3; 7 bases align to TRBD1. CDR1 WNHNN and CDR2 SYGVQD come from the germline V gene (reference sequence). This CDR3 contains 11 residues. J lost 9 bases, V lost 7 bases, and 4 bases had no gene match. In nucleotides, the CDR3 is TGCGCCAGCAATGCAGGGGGAACGCAGTATTTT. Translated: CASNAGGTQYF.

The chain joins TRBV30 to TRBJ2-2; maybe TRBD1 (6 bases). The V end was cut by 5 bases, the J end by 6 bases, with 10 bases between. The CDR3 runs to 12 residues. Germline V gene data show CDR1 as GTSNPN and CDR2 as SVGIG (reference sequence). CDR3 DNA sequence: TGTGCCTGGGCCAGGGGTCCCGGGGAGCTGTTTTTT. This gives the protein CAWARGPGELFF.

The table lists this clone with a count of one. The chain combines TRBV10-3 with TRBJ1-1, with 7 bases matching TRBD1. The germline V gene has CDR1 ENHRY and CDR2 SYGVKD. The CDR3 sequence is 14 residues long. V lost 6 bases and J lost 1; bases outside the gene matches: 5. CDR3 nucleotide sequence: TGTGCCATCAGGGCCAGGACAGGGAACACTGAAGCTTTCTTT. Its protein is CAIRARTGNTEAFF.

V is TRBV29-1 and J is TRBJ2-7, with 7 bases matching TRBD1. The ends lost 6 bases at V and 3 bases at J; junction bases unmatched: 8. The CDR3 is made up of 13 amino acids. Germline V gene data show CDR1 as SQVTM and CDR2 as ANQGSEA. The CDR3 sequence is CSVKQGTLYEQYF. The CDR3 nucleotides are TGCAGCGTAAAACAGGGGACACTCTACGAGCAGTACTTC.

The chain joins TRBV28 to TRBJ2-7, with 9 bases lining up with TRBD1. The CDR3 extends over 15 amino acids. V shed 6 bases and J 4 bases; nucleotides not matched to a gene: 10. Germline V gene lookup returns CDR1 MDHEN and CDR2 SYDVKM. CDR3 in amino acids: CASRPPGQGSYEQYF. CDR3 bases: TGTGCCAGCAGGCCTCCGGGACAGGGTTCGTACGAGCAGTACTTC.

The V call is TRBV11-2, the J call TRBJ1-2, with TRBD1 as a possible D gene (5 bases). Trimming stripped 3 bases from V and 6 bases from J, with 17 bases between. Germline V CDR1 and CDR2: SGHAT, FQNNGV. The CDR3 runs to 15 residues. The CDR3 DNA is TGTGCCAGCAGCTTTTTACTCACAGGTGGAGATGGCTACACCTTC. Translation: CASSFLLTGGDGYTF.

The chain links TRBV5-8 to TRBJ1-5; D is possibly TRBD1 (6 bases). CDR1 SGHTS and CDR2 YDEGEE come from the germline V gene. The CDR3 runs 14 residues. V dropped 3 bases and J dropped 4 bases, with 11 bases sitting between them. The CDR3 DNA is TGTGCCAGCAGCTCCGGGACACCTAATCAGCCCCAGCATTTT. Its protein product is CASSSGTPNQPQHF.

The chain employs TRBV5-8 and TRBJ2-1; 11 nucleotides agree with TRBD2. Germline V gives CDR1 SGHTS, CDR2 YDEGEE. J was trimmed by 8 bases and V by 2 bases; bases with no gene match: 6. CDR3 size: 15 residues. The chain's CDR3 is CASSFTGTSGYEQFF. The CDR3 DNA reads as TGTGCCAGCAGCTTTACCGGGACTAGCGGCTATGAGCAGTTCTTC.

V gene TRBV28 combines with J gene TRBJ1-5; D is ambiguous. Germline V lookup: CDR1 MDHEN, CDR2 SYDVKM. The CDR3 has 12 amino acids. V dropped 7 bases and J dropped 4 bases, with 8 bases sitting between them. CDR3 in DNA: TGTGCCAGCATTTCGGGGAATCAGCCCCAGCATTTT. Protein sequence: CASISGNQPQHF.

The CDR3 sequence: CATTPRDSNSYNEQFF. The CDR3 coding sequence is TGTGCCACCACCCCGCGGGACTCCAACTCCTACAATGAGCAGTTCTTC. The rearrangement uses TRBV25-1 and TRBJ2-1; D perhaps matches TRBD2 (6 bases). This CDR3 is 16 amino acids long. CDR1 and CDR2 from the germline V gene are MGHDK and SYGVNS. V lost 10 bases and J 0 bases, leaving 19 bases between the germline ends. Full variable domain (remainder filled in from reference TRBV25-1 and TRBJ2-1): EADIYQTPRYLVIGTGKKITLECSQTMGHDKMYWYQQDPGMELHLIHYSYGVNSTEKGDLSSESTVSRIRTEHFPLTLESARPSHTSQYLCATTPRDSNSYNEQFFGPGTRLTVL.

The V call is TRBV27, the J call TRBJ2-7; TRBD1 matches 10 bases. Germline loops: CDR1 MNHEY, CDR2 SMNVEV (reference sequence). The CDR3 totals 14 residues. V lost 6 bases, J lost 6 bases, and 8 bases stayed unmatched. CDR3 nucleotides: TGTGCCAGCAGGTCCGGGACAGGGGTGGGCGAGCAGTACTTC. This sequence encodes CASRSGTGVGEQYF.

The rearrangement uses TRBV29-1 and TRBJ2-1; TRBD2 might be the D (6 bases). Germline V gene sequence: CDR1 SQVTM, CDR2 ANQGSEA. This CDR3 has 13 amino acids. The V end was cut by 4 bases, the J end by 8 bases, with 15 bases between. CDR3 bases: TGCAGCGTTGGGGGGGAGGCAGTCGATGAGCAGTTCTTC. This encodes CSVGGEAVDEQFF.

The CDR3 DNA follows: TGTGCCAGCAAACTAGCGGGAGTCAAAACTAGCGAGCAGTACTTC. Translating gives CASKLAGVKTSEQYF. The chain is built from TRBV11-2 and TRBJ2-7; 11 bases align to TRBD2. Germline V CDR1 and CDR2: SGHAT, FQNNGV. This CDR3 contains 15 residues. V dropped 7 bases and J dropped 6; count of bases not matched to a gene: 11.

V gene TRBV28 combines with J gene TRBJ1-2; no firm D call. The CDR3 contains 14 residues. V dropped 5 bases and J dropped 0 bases, with 10 bases sitting between them. The V gene's germline CDR1 is MDHEN and CDR2 SYDVKM. Here the CDR3 reads CASSPLPSNYGYTF. In DNA, the CDR3 is TGTGCCAGCAGTCCACTCCCATCTAACTATGGCTACACCTTC.

J is TRBJ2-7 and V is TRBV18; a weak D match, TRBD1 (6 bases). From germline, CDR1 is KGHSH and CDR2 LQKENI. This CDR3 region has 14 residues. V lost 2 bases to trimming and J lost 3 bases, with 11 bases between them. DNA of the CDR3: TGTGCCAGCTCACCAAAGTCAGGGGACTACGAGCAGTACTTC. This codes for CASSPKSGDYEQYF.

This chain links TRBV6-5 with TRBJ1-2; perhaps TRBD1 as D (5 bases). Trimming pared 7 bases from V and 0 bases from J, leaving 12 bases between. The CDR3 covers 14 residues. CDR1 is MNHEY, CDR2 SVGAGI, per germline. CDR3 residues: CASTPGQANYGYTF. For the CDR3, the DNA is TGTGCCAGCACCCCAGGGCAAGCTAACTATGGCTACACCTTC.

CDR3 DNA: TGCAGTGCTGCTGGCAAGTACTTC. This gives the protein CSAAGKYF. The V call is TRBV20-1, the J call TRBJ2-7; D is unclear. The CDR3 has 8 residues. Trimming removed 5 bases at V and 11 bases at J, with 7 bases between. Germline V gives CDR1 DFQATT, CDR2 SNEGSKA (reference sequence).

This clone was recorded only once. The chain carries TRBV27 and TRBJ2-5; 8 bases agree with TRBD2. V dropped 3 bases and J dropped 10; count of bases not matched to a gene: 4. From germline, CDR1 is MNHEY and CDR2 SMNVEV (reference sequence). The CDR3 contains 12 residues. The CDR3 sequence is CASSFPGGVQYF. The CDR3 DNA is TGTGCCAGCAGTTTCCCCGGGGGGGTCCAGTACTTC.

V gene TRBV12-3 or TRBV12-4 combines with J gene TRBJ1-3, with D unresolved. CDR3 size: 13 residues. The germline V and J ends were trimmed by 9 bases and 4 bases, with 13 bases remaining between them. CDR3 nucleotides: TGTGCCAGTGGAGTGGACTCCGGAAACACCATATATTTT. Amino acid sequence: CASGVDSGNTIYF.

This clone was detected only once. This chain joins TRBV29-1 and TRBJ2-3; 9 nucleotides agree with TRBD1. Germline loops: CDR1 SQVTM, CDR2 ANQGSEA. Trimming cost V 7 bases and J 8 bases; bases outside gene matches: 13. The CDR3 totals 14 residues. The CDR3 sequence is CSAQGAIRAGTQYF. The CDR3 region has the DNA TGCAGCGCACAGGGGGCGATTCGGGCGGGTACGCAGTATTTT.

The gene calls are TRBV5-4 and TRBJ2-7, with TRBD1 matching over 7 bases. The J segment lost 3 bases and the V segment lost 4 bases, leaving 4 bases of the junction unmatched. CDR1 is SGHNT and CDR2 is YYREEE in the germline V gene (reference sequence). The CDR3 sequence is 13 residues long. CDR3 sequence reads: CASSRDSGYEQYF. The CDR3 DNA reads as TGTGCCAGCAGCCGGGACAGCGGCTACGAGCAGTACTTC.

The chain combines TRBV3-1 (or the pseudogene TRBV3-2) with TRBJ2-2; 10 bases match TRBD2. Germline trimming cut 4 bases from V and 3 bases from J; bases unmatched to any gene: 11. The germline V gene encodes CDR1 LGHDT and CDR2 YNNKEL (reference sequence). This CDR3 has 18 residues. DNA of the CDR3: TGTGCCAGCAGCCGATTTACCCCTAGCGGGAGTTACACCGGGGAGCTGTTTTTT. Its protein product is CASSRFTPSGSYTGELFF.